This T cell receptor beta chain was identified in a study of vaccination and CD4 T cells after COVID-19. Cultured CD4+ T cell DNA was sequenced using the Oncomine TCR Beta short-read assay. TCRdb used MiXCR to reprocess the PCR reads, holding one entry per CDR3 protein. The top ten hold around 38% of the sample, which has some 6,600 distinct CDR3 sequences, over 30% seen once. Broader study findings: In convalescent patients, 304 of 307 vaccine-specific clones were spike mono-reactive.

Treatment in this sample: roughly ten-day PBMC culture with coronavirus spike peptide pools or control peptides (ViraFEST assay). Researchers collected the unexposed donor's CD4+ T cells before the COVID-19 pandemic (2011-2018). With V trimmed by 4 bases and J by 1 base, 5 bases remained unmatched. This CDR3 is 17 amino acids long. Germline CDR1 and CDR2: MNHEY and SVGAGI. This clonotype came up a few times. Antigen: not known. The rearrangement links TRBV6-5 to TRBJ2-3; 13 bases match TRBD2. This sequence originates from a human donor in good health. Sequencing was carried out using CD4+ T cells from blood, cultured in vitro. CDR3 nucleotides: TGTGCCAGCAGTTCACTAGCGGGGGGGTCCCGCACAGATACGCAGTATTTT. This gives the protein CASSSLAGGSRTDTQYF.